The T cell receptor beta chain under discussion was sequenced for a study of T cells in Graves' hyperthyroidism and ophthalmopathy. TCR beta CDR3 region amplification was performed from RNA transcripts. First-round RT-PCR targeting the TCR CDR3 was performed with the HTBI primer set. Using its own MiXCR run on the multiplex PCR reads, TCRdb lists one record per CDR3 protein. Of about 560,000 distinct CDR3 sequences in the sample, about 14% are singletons; the top ten hold about 14%. This clonotype was recorded many times. J was trimmed by 4 bases and V by 6 bases; bases with no gene match: 22. Germline loops: CDR1 DFQATT, CDR2 SNEGSKA (reference sequence). The CDR3 is 20 residues long.

The receptor comes from a woman aged 40-49 years with Graves' hyperthyroidism. Sequenced material: blood. V is TRBV20-1 and J is TRBJ2-1; 12 bases are shared with TRBD1. CDR3 sequence reads: CSAAPLGGTGGSTRYNEQFF. The CDR3 DNA sequence: TGCAGTGCAGCACCACTAGGGGGGACAGGGGGCTCGACTAGATACAATGAGCAGTTCTTC.